The present entry profiles one T cell receptor (beta chain) with its context. As yet, its antigen is unknown. The data were taken from a study of cytomegalovirus exposure and HLA in healthy donors. Study at large: An earlier analysis found some 120 million unique TCR beta sequences from about 190 million T cells. Overall study results and limits: Specific recognition of CMV antigens was confirmed in vitro for a few chains (all CMV-associated). Highly shared sequence variants in one cluster were likely a sequencing artifact.

Use of 60 Vbeta and 13 Jbeta primers characterized the PCR. Only in-frame clones appear in the TCRdb table, and some are missing; sequencing was by immunoSEQ multiplex PCR. The repertoire consists of about 250,000 clones, with just over 70% occurring once and the leading ten covering approximately 2.5%. CDR1 SGHTA and CDR2 FQGNSA come from the germline V gene. This CDR3 comprises 13 residues. The germline V and J ends were trimmed by 3 bases and 4 bases, with 7 bases remaining between them. Input material: PBMCs. The origin of this receptor is a female donor in good health and CMV-seronegative. V gene TRBV7-2 combines with J gene TRBJ1-3, with D perhaps matching TRBD1 (5 bases). The DNA of the CDR3 is TGTGCCAGCAGCTTTAGGGGCGGAAACACCATATATTTT. Protein: CASSFRGGNTIYF. The entire variable domain, with the rest obtained from reference TRBV7-2 and TRBJ1-3, is as follows: GAGVSQSPSNKVTEKGKDVELRCDPISGHTALYWYRQSLGQGLEFLIYFQGNSAPDKSGLPSDRFSAERTGGSVSTLTIQRTQQEDSAVYLCASSFRGGNTIYFGEGSWLTVV.